Given below is one T cell receptor beta chain in context. This sample is drawn from a study of blood T cell repertoires in COVID-19. At the level of the study: Acute and convalescent COVID-19 specimens originated in the United States, Italy and Spain.

Original handling: Using reference gene primer amplification, nucleated cell counts were estimated. The data were produced by immunoSEQ multiplex PCR, yet TCRdb's version contains in-frame clones alone and is incomplete. V, J and clone size derive from that table, while D and trimming were established from the DNA sequence. The table has about 180,000 clones, about nine tenths seen once. This CDR3 contains 14 residues. The V gene's germline CDR1 is LNHDA and CDR2 SQIVND (reference sequence). V was trimmed by 5 bases and J by 13 bases, leaving 20 bases between them. The origin of this receptor is a woman aged 50 to 60 with acute or convalescent COVID-19. The J gene is TRBJ1-4, the V gene TRBV19; no clear D. Sequenced sample: peripheral blood. CDR3 region: CASSLGPSGVRLFF. CDR3 in DNA: TGTGCCAGTAGTCTCGGCCCATCGGGAGTTAGACTGTTTTTT.